The 28 T cell receptor beta chains listed next were all sequenced from one sample in a study of T cells in Graves' hyperthyroidism and ophthalmopathy. TCR beta CDR3 regions were amplified from RNA. The HTBI primer set was used in a first-round RT-PCR of the TCR CDR3. In TCRdb, the multiplex PCR reads were re-called with MiXCR into one record per CDR3 protein. The repertoire includes 450,000 to 550,000 distinct CDR3 sequences, less than 25% of them detected once, and over 9% sits in the top ten. Sequencing was performed on blood. These receptors were collected from a woman younger than 45 with Graves' ophthalmopathy.

The genes are TRBV5-6 and TRBJ1-1, with a weak D call TRBD1 (5 bases). This CDR3 is built from 15 residues. Trimming cost V 4 bases and J 4 bases, with 17 bases left between them. Germline V gene data show CDR1 as SGHDT and CDR2 as YYEEEE. The CDR3 sequence is CASSGGKFQGTEAFF. CDR3 DNA: TGTGCCAGCAGCGGAGGAAAGTTCCAGGGCACTGAAGCTTTCTTT. The variable domain in full, completed from reference TRBV5-6 and TRBJ1-1, reads DAGVTQSPTHLIKTRGQQVTLRCSPKSGHDTVSWYQQALGQGPQFIFQYYEEEERQRGNFPDRFSGHQFPNYSSELNVNALLLGDSALYLCASSGGKFQGTEAFFGQGTRLTVV.

This clonotype has more than one count but fewer than ten. The V call is TRBV9, the J call TRBJ1-2, with D possibly being TRBD1 (5 bases). The CDR3 runs to 12 residues. Trimming left V 3 bases short and J 8 bases short, with 11 bases between. The V gene's germline CDR1 is SGDLS and CDR2 YYNGEE. CDR3 amino acids: CASSETGGGYTF. In DNA, the CDR3 is TGTGCCAGCAGCGAAACTGGGGGAGGCTACACCTTC.

This clonotype was seen ten or more times. The chain carries TRBV20-1 and TRBJ1-1, with D maybe TRBD1 (6 bases). In germline, CDR1 is DFQATT, CDR2 SNEGSKA (reference sequence). Trimming took 7 bases from V and 7 from J, leaving 16 bases between them. The CDR3 is made up of 12 amino acids. The CDR3: CSDVGPTGEAFF. CDR3 nucleotides: TGCAGTGACGTAGGCCCGACAGGTGAAGCTTTCTTT.

This clonotype was detected many times. The chain links TRBV27 to TRBJ1-2, with D perhaps TRBD1 (5 bases). CDR1 and CDR2 (germline): MNHEY, SMNVEV (reference sequence). The length of the CDR3 is 14 residues. V lost 5 bases, J lost 3 bases, and 13 bases lay in between. The CDR3 loop reads CASSPIGTDYGYTF. In nucleotides, the CDR3 is TGTGCCAGCAGTCCTATCGGGACGGACTATGGCTACACCTTC.

This clonotype was counted ten times or more. This chain joins TRBV9 and TRBJ2-7; 8 nucleotides agree with TRBD2. Germline-derived CDR1 and CDR2 are SGDLS and YYNGEE. J was trimmed by 5 bases and V by 0 bases; bases with no gene match: 10. CDR3 length: 16 residues. CDR3 nucleotide sequence: TGTGCCAGCAGCGTAGCCGGGACTAGTATTCCCAACGAGCAGTACTTC. Translation gives CASSVAGTSIPNEQYF.

V is TRBV28 and J is TRBJ2-7; TRBD2 agrees at 7 bases. Per germline, CDR1 MDHEN and CDR2 SYDVKM. The CDR3 runs 17 residues. The J segment lost 3 bases and the V segment lost 5 bases, leaving 16 bases of the junction unmatched. The CDR3 coding sequence is TGTGCCAGCAGTCCGGCCGGGGCTAGCGGATTGGTCTACGAGCAGTACTTC. This encodes CASSPAGASGLVYEQYF.

This clonotype occurred a few times. The V and J genes are TRBV12-3 or TRBV12-4 and TRBJ1-3; unclear D gene. V lost 4 bases, J lost 4 bases, and 8 bases lay in between. This CDR3 has 13 residues. CDR3 DNA sequence: TGTGCCAGCAGTTGGGCAGGAGGAAACACCATATATTTT. This sequence encodes CASSWAGGNTIYF.

At least ten counts were recorded for this clonotype. The J gene is TRBJ2-7, the V gene TRBV4-2, with D hard to call. V dropped 1 base and J dropped 2 bases, with 9 bases sitting between them. Germline V gene data show CDR1 as LGHNA and CDR2 as YNFKEQ. This CDR3 has 14 residues. The CDR3 DNA is TGTGCCAGCAGCCAAGGTCCTCACCCCTACGAGCAGTACTTC. This encodes CASSQGPHPYEQYF.

This clonotype has at least ten counts. This rearrangement joins TRBV10-3 to TRBJ2-7, with D maybe TRBD1 (6 bases). This CDR3 comprises 14 residues. Germline assignment: CDR1 ENHRY and CDR2 SYGVKD. V was clipped by 2 bases and J by 1 base, with 9 bases between them. CDR3 sequence (DNA): TGTGCCATCAGTGAGGTAACAGGGTCCTACGAGCAGTACTTC. Encoded protein: CAISEVTGSYEQYF.

J is TRBJ1-5 and V is TRBV15; tentatively, D is TRBD1 (6 bases). This CDR3 has 14 amino acids. Trimming pared 1 base from V and 4 bases from J, leaving 8 bases between. Germline assignment: CDR1 LNHNV and CDR2 YYDKDF (reference sequence). The CDR3 spells CATSRGGQNQPQHF. The CDR3 nucleotides read TGTGCCACCAGCAGAGGCGGACAGAATCAGCCCCAGCATTTT.

Many counts were recorded for this clonotype. The chain has TRBV2 and TRBJ2-5, with D perhaps TRBD2 (6 bases). V lost 6 bases to trimming and J lost 1 base, with 12 bases between them. The CDR3 is made up of 14 amino acids. Germline values: CDR1 SNHLY, CDR2 FYNNEI. The CDR3 nucleotides are TGTGCCAGCAGCAGGACGGGGGTCCAAGAGACCCAGTACTTC. Protein: CASSRTGVQETQYF.

Ten or more counts support this clonotype. The chain couples TRBV11-1 to TRBJ2-7; 7 bases agree with TRBD2. This CDR3 region has 13 residues. Trimming cost V 5 bases and J 6 bases; bases outside gene matches: 7. The germline V gene encodes CDR1 SGHAT and CDR2 FQDESV (reference sequence). The chain's CDR3 is CASSPWRGSEQYF. Here the CDR3 DNA reads TGTGCCAGCAGCCCGTGGCGGGGGAGCGAGCAGTACTTC.

The table lists this clonotype with many counts. CDR3 amino acids: CASSLDMGTGNQPQHF. The CDR3 DNA follows: TGTGCCAGCAGTCTCGATATGGGGACAGGCAATCAGCCCCAGCATTTT. V gene TRBV12-3 or TRBV12-4 combines with J gene TRBJ1-5; 7 bases line up with TRBD1. The ends lost 5 bases at V and 2 bases at J; junction bases unmatched: 9. The CDR3 totals 16 residues.

This rearrangement joins TRBV4-1 to TRBJ1-3; D is unresolved. The V end was cut by 4 bases, the J end by 2 bases, with 6 bases between. The germline CDR1 and CDR2 sequences are MGHRA and YSYEKL. There are 13 residues in the CDR3. CDR3 coding DNA: TGCGCCAGCAGCCGCCTCACTGGAAACACCATATATTTT. Amino acid sequence: CASSRLTGNTIYF.

This clonotype was observed many times. This chain connects TRBV20-1 to TRBJ1-1, with 7 positions matching TRBD1. The CDR3 runs 12 residues. Trimming cost V 3 bases and J 4 bases; bases outside gene matches: 2. Germline CDR1 and CDR2: DFQATT and SNEGSKA (reference sequence). The DNA of the CDR3 is TGCAGTGCTAGGGAGGGGGCCACTGAAGCTTTCTTT. This sequence encodes CSAREGATEAFF.

This clonotype was counted ten times or more. This rearrangement joins TRBV6-1 to TRBJ2-5, with TRBD2 matching over 13 bases. The CDR3 extends over 17 amino acids. Per germline, CDR1 MNHNS and CDR2 SASEGT. With V trimmed by 5 bases and J by 2 bases, 8 bases remained unmatched. CDR3 protein: CASSPRLGLAGQETQYF. In DNA form, the CDR3 reads TGTGCCAGCAGTCCCCGACTGGGACTAGCGGGGCAAGAGACCCAGTACTTC.

The chain carries TRBV20-1 and TRBJ2-7, with a tentative D call TRBD1 (6 bases). CDR3 length equals 13 residues. Germline assignment: CDR1 DFQATT and CDR2 SNEGSKA (reference sequence). V was cut by 0 bases and J by 2 bases, with 8 bases left in between. CDR3 in DNA: TGCAGTGCTAGAGACCCAGGGGCCTACGAGCAGTACTTC. The encoded protein is CSARDPGAYEQYF.

With respect to this clonotype: The junction shows a germline mismatch at one end, possibly a read error. V usage is TRBV7-2 and J usage is TRBJ2-5; D ambiguous. Germline CDR1 SGHTA, CDR2 FQGNSA. The CDR3 contains 13 residues. CDR3 loop: CASNLKPEETQYF. DNA of the CDR3: TGTGCCAGCAACTTAAAGCCCGAAGAGACCCAGTACTTC. The full variable domain, rest sourced from reference TRBV7-2 and TRBJ2-5, is GAGVSQSPSNKVTEKGKDVELRCDPISGHTALYWYRQSLGQGLEFLIYFQGNSAPDKSGLPSDRFSAERTGGSVSTLTIQRTQQEDSAVYLCASNLKPEETQYFGPGTRLLVL.

In this sample, this clonotype turned up many times. The rearrangement links TRBV12-3 or TRBV12-4 to TRBJ1-6; D is perhaps TRBD1 (6 bases). The V end lost 5 bases, the J end lost 7 bases, and 15 bases lay between the germline ends. The CDR3 totals 15 residues. CDR3 loop: CASSLQGMGNSPLHF. The DNA for the CDR3 is TGTGCCAGCAGTCTACAGGGAATGGGAAATTCACCCCTCCACTTT.

This clonotype has more than one count but fewer than ten. The chain joins TRBV2 to TRBJ2-3, with D hard to call. Looked up from germline, CDR1 is SNHLY and CDR2 is FYNNEI. The V end lost 3 bases, the J end lost 4 bases, and 11 bases lay between the germline ends. CDR3 length equals 14 residues. The CDR3 reads CASSESSGADTQYF. In DNA, the CDR3 is TGTGCCAGCAGTGAGTCAAGTGGGGCAGATACGCAGTATTTT.

In its sample, this clonotype was seen many times. An end of the junction differs from the germline gene, which may be a read error. This chain connects TRBV7-6 to TRBJ2-5; D remains ambiguous. CDR1 is SGHVS and CDR2 is FNYEAQ in the germline V gene. This CDR3 has 13 residues. CDR3 amino acids: CVSSPLRGETQYF. DNA of the CDR3: TGTGTCAGCAGCCCCCTCCGAGGAGAGACCCAGTACTTC.

This clonotype was counted many times. J is TRBJ2-2 and V is TRBV7-2; D is uncertain. Germline V gene data show CDR1 as SGHTA and CDR2 as FQGNSA. Trimming took 5 bases from V and 6 from J, leaving 10 bases between them. The CDR3 sequence is 13 residues long. The CDR3 loop is CASSDVVPGELFF. CDR3 DNA sequence: TGTGCCAGCAGCGACGTTGTCCCCGGGGAGCTGTTTTTT.

Only one count was recorded for this clonotype. The rearrangement joins TRBV20-1 to TRBJ2-7; TRBD2 agrees at 8 bases. CDR3 size: 16 residues. Germline loops: CDR1 DFQATT, CDR2 SNEGSKA (reference sequence). V was clipped by 0 bases and J by 2 bases; unmatched bases: 9. CDR3 amino acids: CSARDLVGRVTYEQYF. DNA for the CDR3: TGCAGTGCTAGAGATCTTGTCGGGAGGGTAACCTACGAGCAGTACTTC.

This clonotype was observed a few times. The V and J genes are TRBV19 and TRBJ1-6; 9 nucleotides line up with TRBD1. This CDR3 is 13 amino acids long. Germline V gene sequence: CDR1 LNHDA, CDR2 SQIVND (reference sequence). V dropped 6 bases and J dropped 10; count of bases not matched to a gene: 4. As DNA, the CDR3 is TGTGCCAGTAGCGGACAGGGGAAGTCACCCCTCCACTTT. It specifies CASSGQGKSPLHF.

This clonotype was picked up many times. The V and J genes are TRBV28 and TRBJ2-7; D might be TRBD2 (5 bases). The germline CDR1 and CDR2 sequences are MDHEN and SYDVKM. The CDR3 has 11 amino acids. With 7 bases removed from V and 4 bases from J, the gap between germline ends came to 8 bases. The CDR3 DNA follows: TGTGCCAGCATGTGGGAGTACGAGCAGTACTTC. It specifies CASMWEYEQYF.

The chain carries TRBV12-3 or TRBV12-4 and TRBJ1-2; D may be TRBD1 (5 bases). Trimming removed 4 bases from V and 3 bases from J, with 15 bases in between. The CDR3 contains 15 residues. The CDR3, as DNA: TGTGCCAGCAGTTCTGATGGGAGGGGTGACTATGGCTACACCTTC. Protein product: CASSSDGRGDYGYTF.

This clonotype was observed at least ten times. V gene TRBV2 combines with J gene TRBJ1-6, with a tentative D call TRBD1 (5 bases). CDR1 is SNHLY, CDR2 FYNNEI, per germline. V lost 6 bases, J lost 9 bases, and 15 bases lay in between. This CDR3 comprises 14 residues. The CDR3 DNA is TGTGCCAGCAGCTCTCGAGGGACTGGTTCACCCCTCCACTTT. This codes for CASSSRGTGSPLHF.

This clonotype was seen repeatedly, ten times or more. The chain links TRBV19 to TRBJ1-1; the D gene is possibly TRBD1 (6 bases). CDR1 LNHDA and CDR2 SQIVND come from the germline V gene (reference sequence). The CDR3 loop spans 14 amino acids. V lost 3 bases to trimming and J lost 4 bases, with 12 bases between them. The CDR3 region has the DNA TGTGCCAGTAGTATTTTTGGACAGCTCACTGAAGCTTTCTTT. Protein product: CASSIFGQLTEAFF.